These 5 T cell receptor beta chains originate from one sample sequenced in a study of kidney transplant recipient with SARS-CoV-2 infection. In TCRdb, the reads were re-called with MiXCR into one record per CDR3 protein. The data show under 300,000 distinct CDR3 sequences, 29% seen once. The specimen was a blood sample, collected at baseline and on day 111 from a kidney transplant recipient. Receptors were obtained from a male patient in his thirties who had COVID-19 and was a kidney transplant recipient. Some T cells may have come from the graft donor.

This clonotype was found many times. The chain recombines TRBV5-1 with TRBJ2-7; 9 bases are a match to TRBD1. CDR1 SGHRS and CDR2 YFSETQ come from the germline V gene. CDR3 length: 14 residues. The J segment lost 2 bases and the V segment lost 6 bases, leaving 6 bases of the junction unmatched. In nucleotides, the CDR3 is TGCGCCAGCACCTCCGGGACAGGGACCTACGAGCAGTACTTC. It yields the protein CASTSGTGTYEQYF.

Only a few counts were recorded for this clonotype. Being one base from a much bigger clone, this may be a read error. This chain links TRBV3-1 with TRBJ1-1; D remains unclear. The CDR3 extends over 17 amino acids. The V gene's germline CDR1 is LGHDT and CDR2 YNNKEL (reference sequence). As DNA, the CDR3 is TGTGCCAGCAGCATCGAAAATCCCATTTCAATTCGCACTGAAGCTTCCTTT. This translates into CASSIENPISIRTEASF. Using reference TRBV3-1 and TRBJ1-1 for the parts outside the CDR3, the full variable domain is DTAVSQTPKYLVTQMGNDKSIKCEQNLGHDTMYWYKQDSKKFLKIMFSYNNKELIINETVPNRFSPKSPDKAHLNLHINSLELGDSAVYFCASSIENPISIRTEASFGQGTRLTVV.

This clonotype was seen at least ten times. This rearrangement joins TRBV12-3 or TRBV12-4 to TRBJ1-5, with a possible D match to TRBD1 (5 bases). The V and J ends lost 3 bases and 6 bases respectively, with 12 bases between them. The CDR3 extends over 14 amino acids. CDR3 sequence reads: CASSLGGWGQPQHF. The CDR3 DNA is TGTGCCAGCAGTTTGGGGGGTTGGGGTCAGCCCCAGCATTTT.

This clonotype was observed a single time. A much larger clone sits a single nucleotide away, making a read error possible. The rearrangement joins TRBV6-5 to TRBJ1-5; D may be TRBD1 (6 bases). The CDR3 has 15 amino acids. V lost 5 bases and J 6 bases, leaving 17 bases between the germline ends. Per germline, CDR1 MNHEY and CDR2 SVGAGI. The CDR3 bases are TGTGCCAGCAGTGAACAGGGAGCGGGGAGTCAGCCCCAGCATTTT. This translates into CASSEQGAGSQPQHF.

This clonotype was counted many times. The chain carries TRBV30 and TRBJ2-2, with 9 bases fitting TRBD2. Trimming took 7 bases from V and 1 from J; bases not matched to a gene: 1. There are 13 residues in the CDR3. CDR1 GTSNPN and CDR2 SVGIG come from the germline V gene (reference sequence). The CDR3: CALTSGNTGELFF. The CDR3 DNA follows: TGTGCCTTGACTAGCGGGAACACCGGGGAGCTGTTTTTT.